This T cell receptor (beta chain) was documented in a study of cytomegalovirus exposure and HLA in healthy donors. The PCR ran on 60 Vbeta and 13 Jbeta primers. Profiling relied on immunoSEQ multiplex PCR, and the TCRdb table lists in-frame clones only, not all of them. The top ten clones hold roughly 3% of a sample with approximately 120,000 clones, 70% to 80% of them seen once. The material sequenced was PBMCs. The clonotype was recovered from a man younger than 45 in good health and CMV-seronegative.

The CDR3 reads CAISESFAGGGTYNEQFF. The CDR3, as DNA: TGTGCCATCAGTGAGTCGTTTGCGGGGGGCGGGACCTACAATGAGCAGTTCTTC. This chain links TRBV10-3 with TRBJ2-1; TRBD2 matches 8 bases. Per germline, CDR1 ENHRY and CDR2 SYGVKD. The CDR3 sequence is 18 residues long. After removal of 0 bases from V and 2 bases from J, the junction contained 9 bases not matched to a gene.